A selection of T cell receptor beta chains follows, all from one sample in a study of control samples from healthy donors and cancer patients. TCRdb keeps only in-frame clones here, not all; method: immunoSEQ multiplex PCR. The sample gives fewer than 85,000 clones, about 91% of which show up once; more than 7% is in the top ten. Sequencing input: blood. Receptors were obtained from a man between 50 and 59 years old in good health. Each CDR3 is given with its conserved first and last residue. A D gene is named only where the DNA matches it firmly. Clone size, where shown, is once, few, many, or a class for clones that have expanded.

d_call: TRBD2
v_call: TRBV13
j_call: TRBJ2-2
clone_size: .
cdr3_nt: TGTGCCAGCAGCAGACTAGCGGGACCGAGCACCGGGGAGCTGTTTTTT
cdr3_aa: CASSRLAGPSTGELFF

d_call: TRBD1
v_call: TRBV4-1
j_call: TRBJ1-2
clone_size: .
cdr3_nt: TGCGCCAGCAGCCAAGCTGGAGAAACCCGGGACAGGTCCTATGGCTACACCTTC
cdr3_aa: CASSQAGETRDRSYGYTF

d_call: .
v_call: TRBV27
j_call: TRBJ1-2
clone_size: .
cdr3_nt: TGTGCCAGCAGTTCGGCGGTGGTGGGAGTCTATGGCTACACCTTC
cdr3_aa: CASSSAVVGVYGYTF

d_call: .
v_call: TRBV7-8
j_call: TRBJ1-6
clone_size: .
cdr3_nt: TGTGCCAGCAGCCCTAATTGGGGACTTACGAGGGGTTCACCCCTCCACTTT
cdr3_aa: CASSPNWGLTRGSPLHF

d_call: .
v_call: TRBV19
j_call: TRBJ1-6
clone_size: .
cdr3_nt: TGTGCCAGTAGCAGAAGGGGAAGCTCCTATAATTCACCCCTCCACTTT
cdr3_aa: CASSRRGSSYNSPLHF

d_call: TRBD2
v_call: TRBV5-1
j_call: TRBJ2-3
clone_size: .
cdr3_nt: TGCGCCAGCAGCTTGGGAGGGACTAGCGGGGGCACAGATACGCAGTATTTT
cdr3_aa: CASSLGGTSGGTDTQYF

d_call: .
v_call: TRBV20-1
j_call: TRBJ2-1
clone_size: .
cdr3_nt: TGCAGTGCTCATGAGCAGTTCTTC
cdr3_aa: CSAHEQFF

d_call: .
v_call: TRBV5-1
j_call: TRBJ2-3
clone_size: .
cdr3_nt: TGCGCCAGCAGCTTCTCCAGGGCGGCAGATACGCAGTATTTT
cdr3_aa: CASSFSRAADTQYF

d_call: .
v_call: TRBV10-3
j_call: TRBJ1-4
clone_size: .
cdr3_nt: TGTGCCATCAGTGAAGTGTTAGGGAATGAAAAACTGTTTTTT
cdr3_aa: CAISEVLGNEKLFF

d_call: .
v_call: TRBV5-8
j_call: TRBJ1-1
clone_size: .
cdr3_nt: TGTGCCAGCAGCTTGGTACAGAATCCGAACACTGAAGCTTTCTTT
cdr3_aa: CASSLVQNPNTEAFF

d_call: .
v_call: TRBV7-4
j_call: TRBJ1-6
clone_size: once
cdr3_nt: TGTGCCAGCACCCCACGCACAGGGCTAAATTCACCCCTCCACTTT
cdr3_aa: CASTPRTGLNSPLHF

d_call: .
v_call: TRBV5-1
j_call: TRBJ2-7
clone_size: .
cdr3_nt: TGCGCCAGCAGCTTGTTTGGGGTCTACGAGCAGTACTTC
cdr3_aa: CASSLFGVYEQYF

d_call: TRBD2
v_call: TRBV11-2
j_call: TRBJ2-7
clone_size: .
cdr3_nt: TGTGCCAGCAGCTCCCGGGCCCGGGAGGCCTACGAGCAGTACTTC
cdr3_aa: CASSSRAREAYEQYF

d_call: .
v_call: TRBV4-3
j_call: TRBJ2-7
clone_size: .
cdr3_nt: TGCGCCAGCAGCCAAGATCCGGGGCGCTACGAGCAGTACTTC
cdr3_aa: CASSQDPGRYEQYF

d_call: .
v_call: TRBV7-2
j_call: TRBJ2-3
clone_size: .
cdr3_nt: TGTGCCAGCAGCTTATCCCGGGGAGCCACAGATACGCAGTATTTT
cdr3_aa: CASSLSRGATDTQYF

d_call: .
v_call: TRBV12-3/TRBV12-4
j_call: TRBJ2-3
clone_size: .
cdr3_nt: TGTGCCAGCAGTTTGGACGGGTTCAGGACGCAGTATTTT
cdr3_aa: CASSLDGFRTQYF

d_call: .
v_call: TRBV3-1/TRBV3-2
j_call: TRBJ2-6
clone_size: .
cdr3_nt: TGTGCCAGCAGCCAAGCAGGGGCCAACGTCCTGACTTTC
cdr3_aa: CASSQAGANVLTF

d_call: .
v_call: TRBV19
j_call: TRBJ1-4
clone_size: .
cdr3_nt: TGTGCCAGTAGACCAACTAATGAAAAACTGTTTTTT
cdr3_aa: CASRPTNEKLFF

d_call: .
v_call: TRBV27
j_call: TRBJ1-6
clone_size: .
cdr3_nt: TGTGCCAGCAAGGGGCGGGGGTCCTATAATTCACCCCTCCACTTT
cdr3_aa: CASKGRGSYNSPLHF

d_call: TRBD1
v_call: TRBV27
j_call: TRBJ1-2
clone_size: .
cdr3_nt: TGTGCCAGCAGACAGACAGGGGTCTATGGCTACACCTTC
cdr3_aa: CASRQTGVYGYTF

d_call: TRBD1
v_call: TRBV7-2
j_call: TRBJ1-4
clone_size: few
cdr3_nt: TGTGCCAGCAGCTTAGGGGACAGGGGTGAAAAACTGTTTTTT
cdr3_aa: CASSLGDRGEKLFF

d_call: .
v_call: TRBV12-3/TRBV12-4
j_call: TRBJ1-1
clone_size: once
cdr3_nt: TGTGCCAGCAGCTCCCTTAAGGAGGCTGAAGCTTTCTTT
cdr3_aa: CASSSLKEAEAFF